A single sample is the source of the 18 T cell receptor beta chains below, sequenced in a study of T cell repertoires in cytomegalovirus infection. TCRdb recomputed calls from the reads with MiXCR, one row per CDR3 protein. The sample comprises hundreds of thousands of distinct CDR3 sequences, 15% to 20% of which are singletons, and around 12% rests with the top ten. Sequenced sample: PBMCs. The receptors were sampled from a human donor in good health (CMV status not recorded). Some clones in this sample may be carry-over from other donors' samples.

In its sample, this clonotype was seen many times. This sequence joins TRBV5-1 and TRBJ2-1; D perhaps matches TRBD1 (5 bases). Germline V CDR1 and CDR2: SGHRS, YFSETQ. Trimming removed 0 bases from V and 1 base from J, with 11 bases in between. The CDR3 sequence is 16 residues long. CDR3 protein: CASSLAQGSSYNEQFF. The CDR3 DNA is TGCGCCAGCAGCTTGGCTCAGGGTTCGTCCTACAATGAGCAGTTCTTC.

There are many counts of this clonotype. The chain employs TRBV27 and TRBJ2-5; D remains ambiguous. V lost 2 bases to trimming and J lost 10 bases, with 14 bases between them. The CDR3 runs to 13 residues. CDR1 MNHEY and CDR2 SMNVEV come from the germline V gene (reference sequence). The CDR3 nucleotides read TGTGCCAGCAGTTTAACTCTCGTGGCAAACCAGTACTTC. This sequence encodes CASSLTLVANQYF.

This clonotype appeared a few times. The J gene is TRBJ2-3, the V gene TRBV24-1, with 7 bases matching TRBD1. The germline V gene has CDR1 KGHDR and CDR2 SFDVKD. V was clipped by 5 bases and J by 0 bases; unmatched bases: 4. This CDR3 region has 15 residues. The CDR3 here is CATSALGQSTDTQYF. The CDR3, as DNA: TGTGCCACCAGTGCTCTGGGACAGAGCACAGATACGCAGTATTTT.

The rearrangement links TRBV10-3 to TRBJ1-3; tentative D call: TRBD1 (5 bases). The V gene lost 8 bases and the J gene lost 5 bases, with 13 bases spanning the gap. Germline loops: CDR1 ENHRY, CDR2 SYGVKD. This CDR3 contains 13 residues. As DNA, the CDR3 is TGTGCCATCGGCGAGGGGCGGAGAAACACCATATATTTT. Its protein product is CAIGEGRRNTIYF.

The J gene is TRBJ2-7, the V gene TRBV7-2; possibly TRBD1 for D (6 bases). V was shortened by 5 bases and J by 6 bases, with 14 bases between the two germline ends. The CDR3 runs 13 residues. Germline V gene data show CDR1 as SGHTA and CDR2 as FQGNSA. This CDR3 reads CASSPHTGIEQYF. Here the CDR3 DNA reads TGTGCCAGCAGCCCCCACACAGGGATCGAGCAGTACTTC.

This chain connects TRBV7-2 to TRBJ2-1; D could derive from TRBD1 or TRBD2 (5 bases each). The CDR3 is 15 residues long. Germline assignment: CDR1 SGHTA and CDR2 FQGNSA. Trimming took 2 bases from V and 2 from J, leaving 10 bases between them. The CDR3 nucleotides read TGTGCCAGCAGCTTATGGGACGGCACCTACAATGAGCAGTTCTTC. This encodes CASSLWDGTYNEQFF.

In regard to this clonotype: Being one base from a much bigger clone, this may be a read error. The J gene is TRBJ1-6, the V gene TRBV6-5, with no clear D. The CDR3 is 19 residues long. V gave up 2 bases and J gave up 0 bases, with 17 bases separating them. Germline values: CDR1 MNHEY, CDR2 SVGAGI. The CDR3 DNA sequence: TGTGCCAGCAGTTACGAGGCCTACGACTCCCGCTCCTATAATTCACCCCTCCACTTT. Residues: CASSYEAYDSRSYNSPLHF.

This clonotype has only a few counts. The V gene is TRBV4-1, the J gene TRBJ1-5; 7 nucleotides line up with TRBD1. The V gene end was trimmed by 2 bases and the J gene end by 5 bases; junction bases not matched to a gene: 3. The germline V gene encodes CDR1 MGHRA and CDR2 YSYEKL. The CDR3 is 14 amino acids. The CDR3 DNA follows: TGCGCCAGCAGCCAACCGCAGGGGGATCAGCCCCAGCATTTT. The encoded protein is CASSQPQGDQPQHF.

The sample holds a few counts of this clonotype. The CDR3 nucleotides are TGTGCCAGCAGCTTAGTAGCTCTGTGGGCCCGGGAGACCCAGTACTTC. It specifies CASSLVALWARETQYF. The chain employs TRBV7-2 and TRBJ2-5; D is undetermined. The V and J ends lost 1 base and 5 bases respectively, with 17 bases between them. The CDR3 has 16 amino acids. Germline V gives CDR1 SGHTA, CDR2 FQGNSA.

The rearrangement joins TRBV19 to TRBJ2-2, with TRBD1 identical over 12 bases. V dropped 5 bases and J dropped 6; count of bases not matched to a gene: 4. Germline V gene sequence: CDR1 LNHDA, CDR2 SQIVND (reference sequence). This CDR3 has 15 amino acids. The CDR3 bases are TGTGCCAGTAGTCCGGGACAGGGGGCATCCGGGGAGCTGTTTTTT. Amino acid sequence: CASSPGQGASGELFF.

This sequence joins TRBV24-1 and TRBJ2-7; D is uncertain. This CDR3 contains 14 residues. In germline, CDR1 is KGHDR, CDR2 SFDVKD. V was shortened by 2 bases and J by 2 bases, with 9 bases between the two germline ends. The CDR3 nucleotides are TGTGCCACCAGTGATTCTAAACTGACCTACGAGCAGTACTTC. Protein product: CATSDSKLTYEQYF.

The chain is built from TRBV7-2 and TRBJ2-1; no firm D call. Trimming shortened V by 5 bases and J by 10 bases, and 18 bases separated the two germline ends. Germline CDR1 reads SGHTA; CDR2 reads FQGNSA. The CDR3 has 14 amino acids. In DNA, the CDR3 is TGTGCCAGCAGCCCGACCGTATGGGGATACGAGCAGTTCTTC. Its protein product is CASSPTVWGYEQFF. The entire variable domain, with the rest obtained from reference TRBV7-2 and TRBJ2-1, is as follows: GAGVSQSPSNKVTEKGKDVELRCDPISGHTALYWYRQSLGQGLEFLIYFQGNSAPDKSGLPSDRFSAERTGGSVSTLTIQRTQQEDSAVYLCASSPTVWGYEQFFGPGTRLTVL.

The chain recombines TRBV6-5 with TRBJ1-4, with 11 bases fitting TRBD1. Germline CDR1 and CDR2: MNHEY and SVGAGI. V shed 4 bases, J shed 8 bases, and the junction held 9 bases outside the gene matches. The CDR3 has 16 residues. Written as DNA, the CDR3 is TGTGCCAGCAGTTCTCCGGGACAGGGGGGGAAGGAAAAACTGTTTTTT. Its translation: CASSSPGQGGKEKLFF.

This clonotype was observed many times. The chain recombines TRBV10-3 with TRBJ2-5; 8 nucleotides line up with TRBD1. Losses at the gene ends were 8 bases for V and 2 bases for J; bases not matched to a gene: 4. This CDR3 region has 13 residues. The germline V gene has CDR1 ENHRY and CDR2 SYGVKD. The CDR3 protein is CAIGDRPQETQYF. CDR3 nucleotide sequence: TGTGCCATCGGGGACAGGCCTCAAGAGACCCAGTACTTC.

This chain links TRBV6-1 with TRBJ1-5; D possibly corresponds to TRBD1 (5 bases). CDR3 length equals 16 residues. V dropped 3 bases and J dropped 2 bases, with 14 bases sitting between them. Looked up from germline, CDR1 is MNHNS and CDR2 is SASEGT. The CDR3 region has the DNA TGTGCCAGCAGTGAGGTGCAGGGATCGGGCAATCAGCCCCAGCATTTT. As protein: CASSEVQGSGNQPQHF.

This clonotype appeared many times. The J gene is TRBJ1-5, the V gene TRBV7-2; D gene uncertain. The CDR3 is 13 amino acids. The V end was cut by 5 bases, the J end by 7 bases, with 12 bases between. CDR1 SGHTA and CDR2 FQGNSA come from the germline V gene. The DNA of the CDR3 is TGTGCCAGCAGCCTGCCTGGTTGGCAGCCCCAGCATTTT. It codes for CASSLPGWQPQHF.

This clonotype was seen only a few times. The chain carries TRBV5-1 and TRBJ2-7; D may be TRBD1 or TRBD2 (5 bases each). Germline V gene data show CDR1 as SGHRS and CDR2 as YFSETQ. Trimming removed 0 bases from V and 2 bases from J, with 12 bases in between. The CDR3 runs 15 residues. As DNA, the CDR3 is TGCGCCAGCAGCTTGGAGAGGGGTGACACCTACGAGCAGTACTTC. Its protein is CASSLERGDTYEQYF.

The gene calls are TRBV12-3 or TRBV12-4 and TRBJ1-3; no definite D call. The CDR3 spans 15 residues. Trimming removed 5 bases from V and 0 bases from J, with 11 bases in between. DNA of the CDR3: TGTGCCAGCAGTGGCACTGGTACCTCTGGAAACACCATATATTTT. It specifies CASSGTGTSGNTIYF.